Below, one TCR beta chain is given with its context. This record comes from a study of shared clonotypes between healthy human individuals. Here immunoSEQ multiplex PCR was the method, and the copy in TCRdb shows in-frame clones only, minus some. This table holds 1,400,000 or so clones, about 98.5% found once. The trim removed 3 bases at V and 4 bases at J, leaving 10 bases unmatched. The germline V gene encodes CDR1 SGHTA and CDR2 FQGNSA. The CDR3 spans 17 residues. The chain has TRBV7-2 and TRBJ2-7, with TRBD2 matching over 12 bases. The sequenced sample consisted of naive CD4+ T cells sorted from blood. The sample's subset: CD45RA+ positively selected. The source of this sequence is a man aged 25-45 years in good health. This CDR3 is CASSFLAGGIFAYEQYF. The DNA for the CDR3 is TGTGCCAGCAGCTTTCTAGCGGGAGGGATATTCGCGTACGAGCAGTACTTC.